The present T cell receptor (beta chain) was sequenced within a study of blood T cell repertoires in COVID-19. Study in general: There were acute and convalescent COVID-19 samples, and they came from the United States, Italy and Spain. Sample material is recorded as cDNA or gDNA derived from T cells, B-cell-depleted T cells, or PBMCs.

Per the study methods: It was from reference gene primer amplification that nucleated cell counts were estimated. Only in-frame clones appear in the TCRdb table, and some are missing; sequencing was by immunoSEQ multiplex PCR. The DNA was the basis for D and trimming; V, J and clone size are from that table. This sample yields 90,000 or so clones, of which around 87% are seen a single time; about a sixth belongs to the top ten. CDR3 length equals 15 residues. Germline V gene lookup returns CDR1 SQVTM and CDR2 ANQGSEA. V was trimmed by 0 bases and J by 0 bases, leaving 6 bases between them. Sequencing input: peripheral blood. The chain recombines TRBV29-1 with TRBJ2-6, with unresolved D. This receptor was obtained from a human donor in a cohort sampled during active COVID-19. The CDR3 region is CSVEDGASGANVLTF. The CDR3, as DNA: TGCAGCGTTGAAGACGGAGCCTCTGGGGCCAACGTCCTGACTTTC.